Shown below are 25 T cell receptor beta chains from a single sample sequenced in a study of blood T cell repertoires in COVID-19. Using immunoSEQ multiplex PCR, the repertoire was profiled, and TCRdb retains in-frame clones only, with some absent. Altogether tens of thousands of clones are present, over 75% being singletons, with the ten largest covering roughly 4.5%. The sequenced sample was peripheral blood. These receptors all come from a woman between 55 and 75 years old with acute or convalescent COVID-19.

The chain has TRBV18 and TRBJ1-3; 9 bases line up with TRBD1. V lost 6 bases and J lost 5; bases outside the gene matches: 8. This CDR3 is 15 amino acids long. Germline CDR1 is KGHSH and CDR2 is LQKENI. The CDR3 here is CASSGQGAFRNTIYF. CDR3 bases: TGTGCCAGCTCGGGACAGGGAGCCTTCAGAAACACCATATATTTT.

The chain employs TRBV14 and TRBJ1-2; TRBD1 matches at 7 bases. Germline assignment: CDR1 SGHDN and CDR2 FVKESK. CDR3 size: 15 residues. The J segment lost 8 bases and the V segment lost 4 bases, leaving 13 bases of the junction unmatched. The CDR3 loop is CASSPSGGTLWGYTF. The CDR3 DNA reads as TGTGCCAGCAGCCCCTCAGGGGGAACCCTATGGGGCTACACCTTC.

The chain links TRBV6-4 to TRBJ2-1; no reliable D call. The germline V gene encodes CDR1 MRHNA and CDR2 SNTAGT. The germline V and J ends were trimmed by 0 bases and 7 bases, with 13 bases remaining between them. The CDR3 covers 15 residues. CDR3 bases: TGTGCCAGCAGTGACTCGTCCCGAAGAGGAAATGAGCAGTTCTTC. It specifies CASSDSSRRGNEQFF.

V gene TRBV19 combines with J gene TRBJ2-2; TRBD1 is a possible D gene (6 bases). Between the trimmed V and J ends, which lost 4 bases and 10 bases, there was a span of 10 bases. Germline loops: CDR1 LNHDA, CDR2 SQIVND (reference sequence). The CDR3 sequence is 12 residues long. CDR3 protein: CASSRTVEELFF. CDR3 sequence (DNA): TGTGCCAGTAGTAGGACAGTCGAGGAGCTGTTTTTT.

The genes are TRBV7-3 and TRBJ2-1; D is undetermined. The V gene lost 0 bases and the J gene lost 4 bases, with 10 bases spanning the gap. Germline V gives CDR1 SGHTA, CDR2 FQGTGA. CDR3 length: 15 amino acids. The CDR3 is CASSLTVDSYNEQFF. CDR3 sequence (DNA): TGTGCCAGCAGCTTAACGGTCGACTCTTACAATGAGCAGTTCTTC.

The sample holds a few counts of this clone. The gene calls are TRBV29-1 and TRBJ2-7, with TRBD1 matching over 9 bases. Losses at the gene ends were 6 bases for V and 5 bases for J; bases not matched to a gene: 14. The CDR3 spans 15 residues. The germline CDR1 and CDR2 sequences are SQVTM and ANQGSEA. Here the CDR3 reads CSVAGSGTGLNEQYF. The CDR3 region has the DNA TGCAGCGTCGCAGGTTCCGGGACAGGGTTAAACGAGCAGTACTTC.

This chain connects TRBV2 to TRBJ2-4; D ambiguous. Trimming cost V 8 bases and J 1 base, with 9 bases left between them. This CDR3 region has 13 residues. Germline CDR1 and CDR2: SNHLY and FYNNEI. CDR3: CASYSPAKNIQYF. DNA of the CDR3: TGTGCCAGCTACAGTCCGGCCAAAAACATTCAGTACTTC.

This sequence joins TRBV6-5 and TRBJ1-5; a weak D match, TRBD1 (6 bases). The CDR3 is 14 amino acids. Germline lookup yields CDR1 MNHEY and CDR2 SVGAGI. Trimming left V 6 bases short and J 4 bases short, with 13 bases between. DNA for the CDR3: TGTGCCAGCAGCAATAGGGACAATAATCAGCCCCAGCATTTT. This translates into CASSNRDNNQPQHF.

The rearrangement uses TRBV7-2 and TRBJ2-6; D uncertain. The CDR3 is 15 amino acids. The V gene's germline CDR1 is SGHTA and CDR2 FQGNSA. The V end was cut by 6 bases, the J end by 0 bases, with 9 bases between. CDR3 coding DNA: TGTGCCAGCAGTTTCCAAAACTCTGGGGCCAACGTCCTGACTTTC. It is translated as CASSFQNSGANVLTF.

Details on this clone: A read error may account for a junction end that differs from germline. The chain carries TRBV7-6 and TRBJ2-7, with 13 bases fitting TRBD2. The CDR3 length is 17 residues. Germline V lookup: CDR1 SGHVS, CDR2 FNYEAQ. The CDR3 nucleotides are TGTGCCAGCAGCTTAACCAGGACTAGCGGGAGTTCCTTCGAGCAGTACTTC. This sequence encodes CASSLTRTSGSSFEQYF.

The chain couples TRBV29-1 to TRBJ1-2; 10 bases agree with TRBD1. Germline values: CDR1 SQVTM, CDR2 ANQGSEA. The CDR3 extends over 13 amino acids. Trimming removed 3 bases from V and 5 bases from J; junction bases left unmatched: 3. The CDR3 loop is CSVDRQGAYGYTF. The CDR3 bases are TGCAGCGTTGACAGACAGGGGGCGTATGGCTACACCTTC.

The chain has TRBV29-1 and TRBJ1-2; D call uncertain. The CDR3 loop spans 13 amino acids. CDR1 and CDR2 from the germline V gene are SQVTM and ANQGSEA. V was trimmed by 4 bases and J by 2 bases, leaving 11 bases between them. The CDR3 sequence is CSVVPRLNYGYTF. The CDR3 DNA sequence: TGCAGCGTTGTTCCGCGGCTAAACTATGGCTACACCTTC.

This clone was detected only once. V and J are TRBV19 and TRBJ2-2; 7 nucleotides align to TRBD1. Germline values: CDR1 LNHDA, CDR2 SQIVND (reference sequence). This CDR3 has 16 amino acids. V lost 3 bases to trimming and J lost 2 bases; unmatched junction nucleotides: 6. Here the CDR3 reads CASSMGNRGNTGELFF. The CDR3, as DNA: TGTGCCAGTAGTATGGGGAACAGGGGTAACACCGGGGAGCTGTTTTTT.

The chain links TRBV3-1 (or the pseudogene TRBV3-2) to TRBJ1-2; the match to TRBD1 covers 11 bases. The CDR3 is made up of 14 amino acids. The germline gives CDR1 LGHDT, CDR2 YNNKEL (reference sequence). Trimming cost V 1 base and J 12 bases; bases outside gene matches: 7. The CDR3 bases are TGTGCCAGCAGCCAAGCTAGGACAGGGGGCGAGGACACCTTC. This translates into CASSQARTGGEDTF.

V gene TRBV5-3 combines with J gene TRBJ1-1, with unresolved D. TRBV5-3 is flagged as an ORF with uncertain function. V was cut by 4 bases and J by 4 bases, with 5 bases left in between. The length of the CDR3 is 11 residues. The CDR3, as DNA: TGTGCCAGAAGCCCTACCACTGAAGCTTTCTTT. Residues: CARSPTTEAFF.

V usage is TRBV28 and J usage is TRBJ2-7, with 8 nucleotides matching TRBD1. Germline V lookup: CDR1 MDHEN, CDR2 SYDVKM. The CDR3 consists of 19 residues. V shed 5 bases and J 3 bases; nucleotides not matched to a gene: 21. The CDR3 protein is CASSTAPTGQVDLGYEQYF. In DNA form, the CDR3 reads TGTGCCAGCAGTACTGCACCAACGGGACAGGTTGATTTGGGCTACGAGCAGTACTTC. The full variable domain, with the rest looked up from reference TRBV28 and TRBJ2-7, is DVKVTQSSRYLVKRTGEKVFLECVQDMDHENMFWYRQDPGLGLRLIYFSYDVKMKEKGDIPEGYSVSREKKERFSLILESASTNQTSMYLCASSTAPTGQVDLGYEQYFGPGTRLTVT.

The CDR3 DNA reads as TGTGCCAGCACCCCGCCCCCAGATCAGGGCGGCGGTGGCTACACCTTC. As protein: CASTPPPDQGGGGYTF. The chain has TRBV28 and TRBJ1-2; TRBD1 is a possible D gene (5 bases). CDR1 and CDR2 from the germline V gene are MDHEN and SYDVKM. V lost 7 bases, J lost 7 bases, and 25 bases lay in between. The CDR3 totals 16 residues.

The chain uses TRBV18 and TRBJ1-2; TRBD1 matches at 10 bases. CDR1 and CDR2 from the germline V gene are KGHSH and LQKENI. J gave up 4 bases and V 3 bases, and 11 bases lay outside the gene matches. The length of the CDR3 is 17 residues. This CDR3 is CASSPQMRGQGSYGYTF. CDR3 coding DNA: TGTGCCAGCTCACCTCAAATGCGGGGACAGGGGTCCTATGGCTACACCTTC.

The chain links TRBV29-1 to TRBJ2-7; 10 bases agree with TRBD1. CDR1 SQVTM and CDR2 ANQGSEA come from the germline V gene. With 1 base clipped from V and 2 bases from J, the junction kept 8 bases outside the gene matches. The CDR3 spans 16 residues. The CDR3: CSVEGARDRGTYEQYF. The CDR3, as DNA: TGCAGCGTTGAAGGAGCTAGGGACAGGGGAACCTACGAGCAGTACTTC.

In its sample, this clone was seen once. This chain links TRBV27 with TRBJ1-1; D call uncertain. Trimming cost V 5 bases and J 0 bases, with 10 bases left between them. Per germline, CDR1 MNHEY and CDR2 SMNVEV (reference sequence). CDR3 length: 14 amino acids. The CDR3 DNA sequence: TGTGCCAGCAGTCCAGTCCTCATGAACACTGAAGCTTTCTTT. As protein: CASSPVLMNTEAFF.

The chain is built from TRBV28 and TRBJ1-1; D possibly corresponds to TRBD1 (5 bases). From germline, CDR1 is MDHEN and CDR2 SYDVKM. The V gene lost 7 bases and the J gene lost 1 base, with 16 bases spanning the gap. CDR3 length equals 15 residues. Here the CDR3 reads CASNPGPPPNTEAFF. CDR3 nucleotide sequence: TGTGCCAGCAATCCAGGGCCTCCCCCGAACACTGAAGCTTTCTTT.

This chain connects TRBV15 to TRBJ2-3, with D unresolved. The CDR3 has 14 residues. The V end was cut by 1 base, the J end by 3 bases, with 8 bases between. Germline values: CDR1 LNHNV, CDR2 YYDKDF (reference sequence). CDR3 bases: TGTGCCACCAGCAGAGGGCAGGCAACAGATACGCAGTATTTT. Translation gives CATSRGQATDTQYF. The complete variable domain, with remaining parts taken from reference TRBV15 and TRBJ2-3, reads DAMVIQNPRYQVTQFGKPVTLSCSQTLNHNVMYWYQQKSSQAPKLLFHYYDKDFNNEADTPDNFQSRRPNTSFCFLDIRSPGLGDTAMYLCATSRGQATDTQYFGPGTRLTVL.

The V and J genes are TRBV19 and TRBJ1-6, with 7 positions matching TRBD1. V lost 7 bases, J lost 14 bases, and 14 bases stayed unmatched. This CDR3 contains 14 residues. Looked up from germline, CDR1 is LNHDA and CDR2 is SQIVND (reference sequence). The CDR3 sequence is CASTFRGGTNALHF. CDR3 DNA sequence: TGTGCCAGTACCTTCAGAGGGGGCACCAATGCCCTCCACTTT.

A note on this clone: This sample also contains other DNA sequences that code for the same CDR3. CDR3 loop: CASSPRAGGPSDTQYF. As DNA, the CDR3 is TGTGCCAGCTCACCTCGAGCGGGGGGGCCTTCAGATACGCAGTATTTT. V is TRBV18 and J is TRBJ2-3, with 10 bases aligning to TRBD2. V shed 3 bases, J shed 4 bases, and the junction held 7 bases outside the gene matches. The germline V gene encodes CDR1 KGHSH and CDR2 LQKENI. This CDR3 has 16 amino acids.

V usage is TRBV20-1 and J usage is TRBJ1-3, with unresolved D. The germline V gene encodes CDR1 DFQATT and CDR2 SNEGSKA (reference sequence). V lost 3 bases, J lost 3 bases, and 15 bases lay in between. The CDR3 sequence is 15 residues long. The CDR3 reads CSASPLMPSGNTIYF. CDR3 nucleotide sequence: TGCAGTGCTAGTCCTTTGATGCCGAGTGGAAACACCATATATTTT.